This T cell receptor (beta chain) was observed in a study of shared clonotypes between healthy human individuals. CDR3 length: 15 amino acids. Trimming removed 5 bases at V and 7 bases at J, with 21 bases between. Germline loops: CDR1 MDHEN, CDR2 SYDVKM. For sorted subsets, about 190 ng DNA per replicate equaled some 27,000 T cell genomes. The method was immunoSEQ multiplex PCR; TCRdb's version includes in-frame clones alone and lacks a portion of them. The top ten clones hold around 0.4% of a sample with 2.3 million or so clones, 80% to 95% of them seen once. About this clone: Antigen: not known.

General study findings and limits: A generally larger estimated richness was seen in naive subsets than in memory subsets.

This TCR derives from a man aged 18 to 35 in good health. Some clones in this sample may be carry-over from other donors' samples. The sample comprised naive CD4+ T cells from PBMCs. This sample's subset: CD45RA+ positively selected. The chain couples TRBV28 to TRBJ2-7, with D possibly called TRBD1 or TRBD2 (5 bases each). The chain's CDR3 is CASSERGTRGPEQYF. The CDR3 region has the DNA TGTGCCAGCAGTGAAAGGGGTACTAGAGGGCCGGAGCAGTACTTC.